This TCR beta chain emerged from a study of spatial heterogeneity in lung cancer. Study-level background: Across the raw uncorrected reads, a unique TCR and UMI combination was observed, on average, more than ten times.

Every individual TCR cDNA molecule carried its own unique molecular identifier, which allowed correction of PCR and sequencing errors. TCRdb reprocessed the 5' RACE reads via MiXCR and lists one record per CDR3 protein. The sample yields about 52,000 distinct CDR3 sequences, roughly 7% seen once. Study-wide findings and caveats: The appearance of ubiquitous expanded tumor TCRs in blood was greater at resection than follow-up.

This clonotype appeared many times. As yet, its antigen is unknown. Specified time point: sample taken at primary tumor resection. Researchers sequenced whole RNA taken from tumor, nontumor lung or frozen PBMC without sorting. The cohort: approximately 74 early-stage, untreated non-small cell lung cancer patients. Germline assignment: CDR1 DFQATT and CDR2 SNEGSKA (reference sequence). This CDR3 region has 12 residues. The V and J genes are TRBV20-1 and TRBJ1-1; the D gene is possibly TRBD1 (5 bases). This receptor was obtained from a female donor with early-stage non-small cell lung cancer. The sequencing used PBMCs, collected at surgery. CDR3 in amino acids: CAGAKGPREAFF. CDR3 in DNA: TGCGCCGGGGCGAAGGGGCCCCGGGAAGCTTTCTTT.